This TCR beta chain was obtained from a study of blood T cell repertoires in COVID-19. Study at large: Italy, Spain and the United States were the sources of the convalescent and acute COVID-19 samples. The analysed material was cDNA or gDNA that came from T cells, B-cell-depleted T cells, or PBMCs.

Study processing details: Reference gene primer amplification yielded estimated nucleated cell counts. Generated by immunoSEQ multiplex PCR, the TCRdb table keeps only in-frame clones and is missing some. V and J calls and clone size are given by that table; D and trimming were obtained from the DNA. The sample shows 45,000 or so clones, 85% to 90% of them seen only once. The CDR3 totals 16 residues. With 8 bases removed from V and 3 bases from J, the gap between germline ends came to 22 bases. Germline CDR1 reads LGHDT; CDR2 reads YNNKEL (reference sequence). The chain recombines TRBV3-1 (or the pseudogene TRBV3-2) with TRBJ1-1; D possibly corresponds to TRBD1 (5 bases). The sequenced sample was peripheral blood. This clonotype was obtained from a man older than 75 with acute or convalescent COVID-19. CDR3 sequence (DNA): TGTGCCAGCGGGGGGTCCTTAGGGCAGGTGGACACTGAAGCTTTCTTT. Amino acids: CASGGSLGQVDTEAFF.